A single sample is the source of the 14 T cell receptor beta chains below, sequenced in a study of T-cell memory formation after mild COVID-19. Using its own MiXCR run on the 5' RACE reads, TCRdb lists one record per CDR3 protein. The sample includes about 500,000 distinct CDR3 sequences, 20% seen only once; the top ten take 9.5% to 15%. The sample comprised PBMCs or a T cell subset sorted from them (not recorded which). These receptors all come from an adult woman who had mild COVID-19 (a few samples of this study predate the infection). Cell type and time point are not known.

This clonotype occurred a few times. The junction departs from germline at one end; a sequencing error may be responsible. The gene calls are TRBV7-7 and TRBJ2-1; weak D call: TRBD2 (7 bases). The germline gives CDR1 SSHAT, CDR2 FNYEAQ (reference sequence). The CDR3 extends over 14 amino acids. The CDR3 DNA is TGTGCTAGCAGCCCGAGCGGGACATTCAATGAGCAGTTCTTC. It is translated as CASSPSGTFNEQFF.

V usage is TRBV14 and J usage is TRBJ1-2; D unclear. CDR3 size: 11 residues. Germline V gene sequence: CDR1 SGHDN, CDR2 FVKESK. The V end was cut by 2 bases, the J end by 6 bases, with 4 bases between. CDR3 loop: CASSQPNGYTF. The CDR3 DNA sequence: TGTGCCAGCAGCCAACCAAATGGCTACACCTTC.

With respect to this clonotype: Mismatch with germline at one junction end may stem from a read error. The rearrangement links TRBV9 to TRBJ2-5; 9 bases are shared with TRBD2. There are 16 residues in the CDR3. Germline loops: CDR1 SGDLS, CDR2 YYNGEE. The DNA of the CDR3 is TGTACCAGCAGCGCGAGGGCTAGCGGGACAGAAGAGACCCAGTACTTC. Its protein product is CTSSARASGTEETQYF.

The chain links TRBV7-9 to TRBJ2-7; the D is unclear. The CDR3 covers 14 residues. Germline CDR1 and CDR2: SEHNR and FQNEAQ (reference sequence). Trimming took 1 base from V and 5 from J, leaving 12 bases between them. The CDR3 is CASSLEGLTDEQYF. In DNA, the CDR3 is TGTGCCAGCAGCTTAGAAGGGTTGACCGACGAGCAGTACTTC.

This clonotype was found a few times. The chain is built from TRBV20-1 and TRBJ2-1; D may be TRBD1 (5 bases). The CDR3 has 15 residues. Germline V gene data show CDR1 as DFQATT and CDR2 as SNEGSKA (reference sequence). Trimming pared 0 bases from V and 5 bases from J, leaving 14 bases between. CDR3 protein: CSAREWPGINNEQFF. DNA of the CDR3: TGCAGTGCTAGAGAATGGCCAGGGATCAACAATGAGCAGTTCTTC.

V is TRBV18 and J is TRBJ1-4; a possible D gene is TRBD1 (6 bases). V dropped 4 bases and J dropped 7 bases, with 19 bases sitting between them. Germline values: CDR1 KGHSH, CDR2 LQKENI. The CDR3 consists of 16 residues. CDR3 amino acids: CASSLAAGGGGEKLFF. The CDR3 coding sequence is TGTGCCAGCTCACTTGCGGCTGGGGGCGGCGGTGAAAAACTGTTTTTT.

The rearrangement links TRBV6-2 or TRBV6-3 to TRBJ2-3; tentatively, D is TRBD1 or TRBD2 (5 bases each). Trimming pared 6 bases from V and 4 bases from J, leaving 17 bases between. The CDR3 has 15 amino acids. The germline gives CDR1 MNHEY, CDR2 SVGEGT. DNA of the CDR3: TGTGCCAGCAGCGGTAGGGGAGTGGGCGCAGATACGCAGTATTTT. It yields the protein CASSGRGVGADTQYF.

V is TRBV7-6 and J is TRBJ2-5, with TRBD2 matching over 7 bases. The germline CDR1 and CDR2 sequences are SGHVS and FNYEAQ. This CDR3 has 15 residues. Trimming took 3 bases from V and 2 from J; bases not matched to a gene: 6. The CDR3 DNA sequence: TGTGCCAGCAGCTTTAGCGGGTCGGGGCAAGAGACCCAGTACTTC. It codes for CASSFSGSGQETQYF.

V usage is TRBV6-2 or TRBV6-3 and J usage is TRBJ2-2; 13 bases match TRBD2. CDR3 length: 18 residues. J lost 5 bases, V lost 5 bases, and 11 bases had no gene match. Germline V CDR1 and CDR2: MNHEY, SVGEGT. This chain's CDR3 is CASSPFMGTSGVTGELFF. DNA for the CDR3: TGTGCCAGCAGTCCCTTTATGGGGACTAGCGGGGTTACCGGGGAGCTGTTTTTT.

The rearrangement links TRBV29-1 to TRBJ2-5; D is undetermined. Trimming left V 8 bases short and J 5 bases short, with 21 bases between. Germline CDR1 is SQVTM and CDR2 is ANQGSEA. This CDR3 is 14 amino acids long. Here the CDR3 reads CSLGVPPVGETQYF. The CDR3 region has the DNA TGCAGCTTGGGTGTTCCCCCGGTTGGCGAGACCCAGTACTTC.

The rearrangement links TRBV18 to TRBJ2-1; 7 bases agree with TRBD1. V trimming: 6 bases; J trimming: 10 bases; junction bases outside the gene matches: 6. Germline CDR1 KGHSH, CDR2 LQKENI. This CDR3 has 12 amino acids. The CDR3 region is CASSLQGKEQFF. CDR3 in DNA: TGTGCCAGCTCGCTACAGGGGAAGGAGCAGTTCTTC.

This clonotype was recorded a few times. The rearrangement uses TRBV23-1 and TRBJ2-5; D gene unclear. TRBV23-1 is identified as an open reading frame with a role that is uncertain. The CDR3 extends over 16 amino acids. Trimming left V 1 base short and J 3 bases short, with 15 bases between. The CDR3: CASSQLNGRLKETQYF. The DNA for the CDR3 is TGCGCCAGCAGTCAATTGAACGGCCGGTTAAAAGAGACCCAGTACTTC.

The chain uses TRBV5-1 and TRBJ1-1; D may be TRBD1 (6 bases). V gave up 0 bases and J gave up 5 bases, with 14 bases separating them. The germline V gene has CDR1 SGHRS and CDR2 YFSETQ. The CDR3 spans 15 residues. Written as DNA, the CDR3 is TGCGCCAGCAGCTTGGGCACAGGGATCGGTACTGAAGCTTTCTTT. It specifies CASSLGTGIGTEAFF.

The chain links TRBV7-2 to TRBJ1-3; D is unclear. Trimming pared 2 bases from V and 1 base from J, leaving 6 bases between. This CDR3 is 14 amino acids long. CDR1 and CDR2 (germline): SGHTA, FQGNSA. For the CDR3, the DNA is TGTGCCAGCAGCTTACAGGCATCTGGAAACACCATATATTTT. This translates into CASSLQASGNTIYF.